Following are 14 T cell receptor beta chains from one sample sequenced in a study of blood T cell repertoires in COVID-19 (dated by TCRdb to about 2020). Library creation used the immunoSEQ multiplex PCR assay. TCRdb took this table from immuneACCESS and kept in-frame rearrangements with V and J called. Such tables lack part of the clones; where checked against another copy, unresolved V genes explain under half of the gap, and the rest is unexplained. The table for this sample lists 54,000 or so clones; around 83% of them were counted only once. The top ten clonotypes cover around 1.9% of the sample. The source material was peripheral blood. The receptors derive from a woman aged 55-75 years with acute or convalescent COVID-19.

This chain's CDR3 is CASSQDTALGPGAGGYTF. The CDR3 DNA reads TGTGCCAGCAGCCAAGATACGGCGCTCGGCCCAGGGGCGGGTGGCTACACCTTC. V is TRBV3-1 (or the pseudogene TRBV3-2) and J is TRBJ1-2; perhaps TRBD1 as D (6 bases). Germline V CDR1 and CDR2: LGHDT, YNNKEL (reference sequence). There are 18 residues in the CDR3. The V gene lost 0 bases and the J gene lost 7 bases, with 24 bases spanning the gap.

The chain employs TRBV6-1 and TRBJ1-2; 7 bases map to TRBD1. J was trimmed by 4 bases and V by 0 bases; bases with no gene match: 5. The germline V gene has CDR1 MNHNS and CDR2 SASEGT. The CDR3 extends over 15 amino acids. CDR3 DNA: TGTGCCAGCAGTGAAGCTACAGGGGCTACCTATGGCTACACCTTC. Protein sequence: CASSEATGATYGYTF.

This clone came up once. V is TRBV5-4 and J is TRBJ1-6, with D tentatively TRBD1 (6 bases). V lost 0 bases and J lost 8, with 12 bases in between. Per the germline V gene, CDR1 is SGHNT and CDR2 is YYREEE (reference sequence). The CDR3 covers 15 residues. This CDR3 is CASSLEPGVYSPLHF. The CDR3, as DNA: TGTGCCAGCAGCTTGGAACCAGGGGTTTATTCACCCCTCCACTTT.

The rearrangement uses TRBV2 and TRBJ1-3; D not certain. With 6 bases removed from V and 1 base from J, the gap between germline ends came to 13 bases. Germline CDR1 SNHLY, CDR2 FYNNEI. The CDR3 length is 15 residues. CDR3 residues: CASSPEATSGNTIYF. Here the CDR3 DNA reads TGTGCCAGCAGCCCCGAGGCAACGTCTGGAAACACCATATATTTT.

The chain couples TRBV4-1 to TRBJ1-1, with TRBD1 as a possible D gene (5 bases). This CDR3 comprises 16 residues. Germline V gene sequence: CDR1 MGHRA, CDR2 YSYEKL. V lost 4 bases and J lost 0, with 15 bases in between. CDR3 sequence reads: CASSRAEGAMNTEAFF. The CDR3 DNA reads as TGCGCCAGCAGCCGAGCAGAAGGGGCCATGAACACTGAAGCTTTCTTT.

The rearrangement uses TRBV5-1 and TRBJ2-3; maybe TRBD2 (6 bases). V lost 7 bases to trimming and J lost 5 bases, with 17 bases between them. CDR3 length: 14 residues. Per germline, CDR1 SGHRS and CDR2 YFSETQ. The CDR3 DNA sequence: TGCGCCAGCGGGAGGACGGGTATAGAAGATACGCAGTATTTT. Protein product: CASGRTGIEDTQYF.

The chain couples TRBV6-5 to TRBJ1-2, with D possibly matching TRBD1 (6 bases). Deletions cut 7 bases from V and 0 bases from J, with 12 bases between. Germline V gene sequence: CDR1 MNHEY, CDR2 SVGAGI. This CDR3 spans 14 amino acids. The CDR3 region is CASNQTGPNYGYTF. CDR3 coding DNA: TGTGCCAGCAACCAGACAGGCCCTAACTATGGCTACACCTTC.

The chain uses TRBV20-1 and TRBJ1-5; maybe TRBD1 (5 bases). V was shortened by 3 bases and J by 2 bases, with 8 bases between the two germline ends. Germline values: CDR1 DFQATT, CDR2 SNEGSKA (reference sequence). CDR3 length: 13 amino acids. CDR3 sequence: CSASGGGNQPQHF. The DNA for the CDR3 is TGCAGTGCTAGTGGGGGAGGCAATCAGCCCCAGCATTTT.

The chain is built from TRBV19 and TRBJ2-7, with D unclear. Trimming stripped 5 bases from V and 3 bases from J, with 11 bases between. Per germline, CDR1 LNHDA and CDR2 SQIVND (reference sequence). The length of the CDR3 is 13 residues. The CDR3 nucleotides read TGTGCCAGTAGTGCCCCACAAAGCTACGAGCAGTACTTC. Amino acids: CASSAPQSYEQYF.

V and J are TRBV7-8 and TRBJ1-1, with D unclear. V lost 6 bases and J lost 3, with 14 bases in between. The CDR3 is 14 residues long. CDR1 is SGHVS, CDR2 FQNEAQ, per germline. CDR3 in DNA: TGTGCCAGCAGTCTTATCGACGGGTACACTGAAGCTTTCTTT. The encoded protein is CASSLIDGYTEAFF. Full variable domain (rest looked up from reference TRBV7-8 and TRBJ1-1): GAGVSQSPRYKVAKRGQDVALRCDPISGHVSLFWYQQALGQGPEFLTYFQNEAQLDKSGLPSDRFFAERPEGSVSTLKIQRTQQEDSAVYLCASSLIDGYTEAFFGQGTRLTVV.

This clone has only one observation. The chain carries TRBV5-1 and TRBJ2-3; 16 positions match TRBD2. Germline CDR1 is SGHRS and CDR2 is YFSETQ. The CDR3 length is 17 residues. Losses at the gene ends were 4 bases for V and 3 bases for J; bases not matched to a gene: 5. The CDR3 nucleotides read TGCGCCAGCAGCCCGGGACTAGCGGGGGGGCATACAGATACGCAGTATTTT. Protein sequence: CASSPGLAGGHTDTQYF.

V and J are TRBV6-2 or TRBV6-3 and TRBJ2-1; tentatively, D is TRBD1 (6 bases). The germline gives CDR1 MNHEY, CDR2 SVGEGT. The CDR3 is made up of 17 amino acids. Trimming took 0 bases from V and 0 from J, leaving 12 bases between them. In DNA form, the CDR3 reads TGTGCCAGCAGTTACTCTCCGGGACATGGCTCCTACAATGAGCAGTTCTTC. This gives the protein CASSYSPGHGSYNEQFF.

The chain uses TRBV4-1 and TRBJ2-1; D gene uncertain. Germline CDR1 is MGHRA and CDR2 is YSYEKL. V was pared by 0 bases and J by 4 bases, with 10 bases between. This CDR3 has 15 residues. CDR3 in DNA: TGCGCCAGCAGCCAAGACAATCCCAGTTACAATGAGCAGTTCTTC. It translates to CASSQDNPSYNEQFF.

V is TRBV27 and J is TRBJ2-7, with 8 bases lining up with TRBD2. The V and J ends lost 2 bases and 3 bases, in that order; junction bases with no gene match: 9. Looked up from germline, CDR1 is MNHEY and CDR2 is SMNVEV (reference sequence). This CDR3 contains 16 residues. CDR3 amino acids: CASSLAVGSGIYEQYF. The CDR3 region has the DNA TGTGCCAGCAGTTTAGCTGTTGGTAGCGGGATCTACGAGCAGTACTTC.